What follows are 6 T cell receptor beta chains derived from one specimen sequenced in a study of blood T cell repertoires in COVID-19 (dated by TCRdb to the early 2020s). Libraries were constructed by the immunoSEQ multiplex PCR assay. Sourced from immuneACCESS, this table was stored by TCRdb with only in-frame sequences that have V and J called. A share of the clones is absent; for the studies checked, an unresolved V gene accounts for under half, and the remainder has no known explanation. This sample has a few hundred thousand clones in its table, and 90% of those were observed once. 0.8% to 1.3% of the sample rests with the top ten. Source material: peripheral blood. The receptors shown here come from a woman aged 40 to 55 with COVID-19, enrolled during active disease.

For the CDR3, the DNA is TGCGCCAGCAGCCAAGAAGCGGTTCTGGGGGCTTTGGAGTACTTC. This gives the protein CASSQEAVLGALEYF. The chain has TRBV4-1 and TRBJ2-4; D may be TRBD1 (6 bases). The CDR3 runs to 15 residues. The germline CDR1 and CDR2 sequences are MGHRA and YSYEKL. V lost 0 bases to trimming and J lost 14 bases, with 20 bases between them.

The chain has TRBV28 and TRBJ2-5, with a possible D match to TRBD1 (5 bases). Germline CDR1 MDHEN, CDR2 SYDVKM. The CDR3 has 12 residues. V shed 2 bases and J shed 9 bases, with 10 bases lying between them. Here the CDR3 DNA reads TGTGCCAGCAGTTTACCCGAAGGGGCCCAGTACTTC. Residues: CASSLPEGAQYF.

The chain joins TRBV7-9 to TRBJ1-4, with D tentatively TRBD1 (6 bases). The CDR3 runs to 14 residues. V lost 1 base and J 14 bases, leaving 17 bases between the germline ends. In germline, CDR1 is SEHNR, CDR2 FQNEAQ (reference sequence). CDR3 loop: CASSLVWGQGNLFF. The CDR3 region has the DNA TGTGCCAGCAGCTTAGTTTGGGGTCAGGGGAACCTGTTTTTT.

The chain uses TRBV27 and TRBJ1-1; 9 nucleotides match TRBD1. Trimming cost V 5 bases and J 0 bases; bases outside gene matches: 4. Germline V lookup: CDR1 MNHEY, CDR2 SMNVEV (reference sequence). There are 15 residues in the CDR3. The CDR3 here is CASSDRGRMNTEAFF. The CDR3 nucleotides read TGTGCCAGCAGTGACAGGGGGAGGATGAACACTGAAGCTTTCTTT.

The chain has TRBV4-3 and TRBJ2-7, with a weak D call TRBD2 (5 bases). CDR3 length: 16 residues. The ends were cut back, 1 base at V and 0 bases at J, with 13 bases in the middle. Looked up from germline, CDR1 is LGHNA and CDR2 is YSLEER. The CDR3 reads CASSQGSSSSSYEQYF. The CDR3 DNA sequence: TGCGCCAGCAGCCAAGGCTCTAGCAGCAGCTCCTACGAGCAGTACTTC.

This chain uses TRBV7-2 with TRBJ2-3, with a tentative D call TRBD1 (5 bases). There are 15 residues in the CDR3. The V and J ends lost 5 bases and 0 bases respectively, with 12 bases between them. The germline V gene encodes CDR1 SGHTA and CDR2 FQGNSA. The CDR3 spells CASSGAVFSTDTQYF. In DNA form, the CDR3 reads TGTGCCAGCAGCGGGGCCGTTTTTAGCACAGATACGCAGTATTTT.